The 27 T cell receptor beta chains below come from one sample, sequenced in a study of CD8+CD57+ T cells in acquired aplastic anemia. The patients chosen for sequencing had shown expansion of CD8+CD57+ cells (detected by flow cytometry). Investigators profiled TCR beta VDJ and CDR3 from genomic DNA template. TCRdb re-analysed the reads in MiXCR, keeping a single row per CDR3 protein. The top ten hold 0.8% to 0.85% of the sample, which has hundreds of thousands of distinct CDR3 sequences, roughly 34% seen once. The sample was sorted CD4+, CD8+, or CD8+CD57+ T cells (not recorded which) from PBMCs. The receptor source for this set is a human donor with aplastic anemia.

The chain has TRBV2 and TRBJ1-2; D unclear. The germline V gene encodes CDR1 SNHLY and CDR2 FYNNEI. The ends were cut back, 2 bases at V and 6 bases at J, with 16 bases in the middle. The CDR3 totals 15 residues. The CDR3 bases are TGTGCCAGCAGTGAACCAGGTTTAAGGAGTGATGGCTACACCTTC. It translates to CASSEPGLRSDGYTF. Complete variable domain (other parts from reference TRBV2 and TRBJ1-2): EPEVTQTPSHQVTQMGQEVILRCVPISNHLYFYWYRQILGQKVEFLVSFYNNEISEKSEIFDDQFSVERPDGSNFTLKIRSTKLEDSAMYFCASSEPGLRSDGYTFGSGTRLTVV.

For this clonotype: The junction departs from the called germline gene at one end, perhaps through a read error. This rearrangement joins TRBV30 to TRBJ2-5; D perhaps matches TRBD1 (6 bases). The CDR3 extends over 12 amino acids. Per germline, CDR1 GTSNPN and CDR2 SVGIG (reference sequence). CDR3 DNA: TGTGCCCGGAGCCGGACAGCAGAGACCCAGTACTTC. This codes for CARSRTAETQYF.

The sample holds a few counts of this clonotype. V and J are TRBV7-2 and TRBJ2-3; 10 bases map to TRBD2. V lost 3 bases to trimming and J lost 0 bases; unmatched junction nucleotides: 9. The CDR3 contains 18 residues. Germline CDR1 and CDR2: SGHTA and FQGNSA. In DNA form, the CDR3 reads TGTGCCAGCAGCTTCCCTAGCGGGGGACTTGCCAGCACAGATACGCAGTATTTT. Its protein product is CASSFPSGGLASTDTQYF.

The chain joins TRBV20-1 to TRBJ1-5; 7 nucleotides match TRBD1. V gave up 4 bases and J gave up 5 bases; unmatched junction bases: 5. The germline V gene has CDR1 DFQATT and CDR2 SNEGSKA (reference sequence). The CDR3 runs to 13 residues. The CDR3 loop is CSANQGVDQPQHF. The CDR3 region has the DNA TGCAGTGCTAATCAGGGGGTGGATCAGCCCCAGCATTTT.

The chain joins TRBV20-1 to TRBJ1-5; D gene uncertain. The CDR3 length is 11 residues. V was trimmed by 7 bases and J by 2 bases, leaving 6 bases between them. Germline values: CDR1 DFQATT, CDR2 SNEGSKA (reference sequence). The CDR3 protein is CSVERNQPQHF. The CDR3 DNA sequence: TGCAGTGTAGAACGCAATCAGCCCCAGCATTTT.

This clonotype was counted at least ten times. CDR3 loop: CASTRGGMNTEAFF. The CDR3 DNA is TGTGCCAGTACCAGGGGCGGGATGAACACTGAAGCTTTCTTT. This chain connects TRBV19 to TRBJ1-1; D is perhaps TRBD1 (6 bases). Trimming shortened V by 7 bases and J by 0 bases, and 12 bases separated the two germline ends. Germline values: CDR1 LNHDA, CDR2 SQIVND (reference sequence). CDR3 length: 14 residues.

The chain has TRBV13 and TRBJ1-6, with D unclear. This CDR3 is built from 14 residues. Germline loops: CDR1 PRHDT, CDR2 FYEKMQ (reference sequence). V lost 3 bases and J lost 7, with 10 bases in between. CDR3: CASSLRTVNSPLHF. The CDR3, as DNA: TGTGCCAGCAGCTTGAGGACGGTAAATTCACCCCTCCACTTT.

This clonotype was observed many times. In DNA form, the CDR3 reads TGCAGTGCTAGACAGGTAGAGGGGGCGGGAGAGCAGTACTTC. It is translated as CSARQVEGAGEQYF. The chain combines TRBV20-1 with TRBJ2-7, with D possibly being TRBD1 (7 bases). CDR3 length: 14 amino acids. The V end was cut by 2 bases, the J end by 7 bases, with 18 bases between. Germline V gene lookup returns CDR1 DFQATT and CDR2 SNEGSKA (reference sequence).

The V gene is TRBV7-9, the J gene TRBJ1-1; unclear D gene. CDR1 is SEHNR and CDR2 is FQNEAQ in the germline V gene (reference sequence). V shed 8 bases and J shed 1 base, with 5 bases lying between them. CDR3 length equals 11 residues. CDR3 bases: TGTGCCAGCGCTCGGAACACTGAAGCTTTCTTT. Translating gives CASARNTEAFF.

The chain combines TRBV6-5 with TRBJ2-4, with TRBD2 as a possible D gene (5 bases). This CDR3 is 14 amino acids long. Per the germline V gene, CDR1 is MNHEY and CDR2 is SVGAGI. The V end was cut by 0 bases, the J end by 9 bases, with 12 bases between. The CDR3 region has the DNA TGTGCCAGCAGTTACTCAAACCGGGAAGGCATTCAGTACTTC. The encoded protein is CASSYSNREGIQYF.

This clonotype was seen at least ten times. V gene TRBV29-1 combines with J gene TRBJ2-5; possibly TRBD1 for D (5 bases). CDR3 size: 13 residues. Germline V gene lookup returns CDR1 SQVTM and CDR2 ANQGSEA. The V and J ends lost 7 bases and 7 bases respectively, with 19 bases between them. The CDR3 loop reads CSDKTVMGPTQYF. The CDR3 bases are TGCAGCGACAAAACAGTTATGGGGCCGACCCAGTACTTC.

The chain joins TRBV15 to TRBJ2-5, with 9 bases aligning to TRBD2. This CDR3 is built from 15 residues. Germline lookup yields CDR1 LNHNV and CDR2 YYDKDF (reference sequence). The V segment lost 6 bases and the J segment 2 bases; nucleotides outside the gene matches: 7. The CDR3 loop is CATSLAGELQETQYF. As DNA, the CDR3 is TGTGCCACCAGTTTAGCGGGGGAATTACAAGAGACCCAGTACTTC.

This rearrangement joins TRBV19 to TRBJ1-4; a weak D match, TRBD1 (5 bases). The CDR3 has 15 residues. V was clipped by 9 bases and J by 5 bases, with 19 bases between them. Germline V gene sequence: CDR1 LNHDA, CDR2 SQIVND (reference sequence). Here the CDR3 DNA reads TGTGCCAGCAGCACCGGAGCAGGGCCCAATGAAAAACTGTTTTTT. Residues: CASSTGAGPNEKLFF.

This clonotype came up many times. V gene TRBV7-2 combines with J gene TRBJ2-6; no reliable D call. This CDR3 is 15 amino acids long. V lost 3 bases and J 0 bases, leaving 6 bases between the germline ends. Germline CDR1 and CDR2: SGHTA and FQGNSA. CDR3 residues: CASSFVISGANVLTF. The CDR3 region has the DNA TGTGCCAGCAGCTTTGTTATCTCTGGGGCCAACGTCCTGACTTTC.

This clonotype was seen just once. The junction shows a germline mismatch at one end, possibly a read error. The chain links TRBV7-7 to TRBJ2-5; D remains ambiguous. The CDR3 is made up of 13 amino acids. Germline-derived CDR1 and CDR2 are SSHAT and FNYEAQ (reference sequence). The CDR3 sequence is CASSLAGKETRYF. Here the CDR3 DNA reads TGTGCCAGCAGCTTAGCTGGGAAGGAGACCCGGTACTTC.

This clonotype was found many times. J is TRBJ1-1 and V is TRBV29-1; no clear D. This CDR3 comprises 10 residues. V gave up 4 bases and J gave up 1 base, with 1 base separating them. CDR1 and CDR2 from the germline V gene are SQVTM and ANQGSEA. The CDR3 is CSVANTEAFF. The CDR3 DNA follows: TGCAGCGTTGCGAACACTGAAGCTTTCTTT.

The chain joins TRBV20-1 to TRBJ2-1; 7 nucleotides align to TRBD2. CDR3 length equals 13 residues. Germline CDR1 reads DFQATT; CDR2 reads SNEGSKA (reference sequence). V was clipped by 0 bases and J by 6 bases; unmatched bases: 2. This CDR3 is CSARELAGNEQFF. The CDR3 nucleotides are TGCAGTGCTAGAGAATTAGCGGGCAATGAGCAGTTCTTC.

Note on this clonotype: It may be a read error: a sequence one base away is much more abundant. This sequence joins TRBV9 and TRBJ2-5; D is undetermined. This CDR3 has 14 amino acids. Germline V gene sequence: CDR1 SGDLS, CDR2 YYNGEE. The V end lost 0 bases, the J end lost 1 base, and 7 bases lay between the germline ends. The CDR3 bases are TGTGCCAGCAGCGTAGCACCGGTCCAAGAGACCCAGTACTTC. Translated: CASSVAPVQETQYF.

This clonotype has at least ten counts. This rearrangement joins TRBV4-3 to TRBJ1-2; D is unresolved. V was cut by 0 bases and J by 7 bases, with 12 bases left in between. The CDR3 sequence is 14 residues long. CDR1 is LGHNA and CDR2 is YSLEER in the germline V gene. The CDR3 DNA is TGCGCCAGCAGCCAAGATGGAGGTTGGGGTGGCTACACCTTC. As protein: CASSQDGGWGGYTF.

The rearrangement joins TRBV24-1 to TRBJ2-3, with TRBD1 matching over 7 bases. The CDR3 totals 15 residues. Germline V lookup: CDR1 KGHDR, CDR2 SFDVKD. The V segment lost 1 base and the J segment 5 bases; nucleotides outside the gene matches: 5. The CDR3 nucleotides are TGTGCCACCAGTGATTTTGACAGGGTGGGAGATACGCAGTATTTT. This gives the protein CATSDFDRVGDTQYF.

Of note for this clonotype: A junction boundary mismatches the germline segment, possibly from a read error. The chain has TRBV7-7 and TRBJ2-3; D perhaps matches TRBD2 (7 bases). The germline CDR1 and CDR2 sequences are SSHAT and FNYEAQ (reference sequence). CDR3 length: 17 amino acids. CDR3 in DNA: TGTGCTAGCAGCTTAGGGCGGGGGCGCAAAAGCACAGATACGCAGTATTTT. Translation gives CASSLGRGRKSTDTQYF. The full variable domain, with the rest looked up from reference TRBV7-7 and TRBJ2-3, is GAGVSQSPRYKVTKRGQDVTLRCDPISSHATLYWYQQALGQGPEFLTYFNYEAQPDKSGLPSDRFSAERPEGSISTLTIQRTEQRDSAMYRCASSLGRGRKSTDTQYFGPGTRLTVL.

This clonotype came up many times. V usage is TRBV14 and J usage is TRBJ1-2; no firm D call. V shed 0 bases and J shed 5 bases, with 10 bases lying between them. This CDR3 is 14 amino acids long. From germline, CDR1 is SGHDN and CDR2 FVKESK. CDR3 residues: CASSQDYAEYGYTF. CDR3 DNA: TGTGCCAGCAGCCAAGATTACGCGGAATATGGCTACACCTTC.

This chain links TRBV29-1 with TRBJ1-1; the D gene is possibly TRBD1 (5 bases). V lost 6 bases to trimming and J lost 3 bases, with 14 bases between them. This CDR3 is built from 13 residues. From germline, CDR1 is SQVTM and CDR2 ANQGSEA. The CDR3 sequence: CSVQGVGYTEAFF. The CDR3 bases are TGCAGCGTGCAGGGAGTCGGCTACACTGAAGCTTTCTTT.

The chain's CDR3 is CASSPGTSGSLGSYEQYF. CDR3 nucleotides: TGTGCCAGCAGCCCCGGGACTAGCGGGAGTTTGGGGTCCTACGAGCAGTACTTC. V usage is TRBV7-8 and J usage is TRBJ2-7, with 14 bases lining up with TRBD2. Germline V gene lookup returns CDR1 SGHVS and CDR2 FQNEAQ. Unmatched junction bases numbered 10, after V lost 5 bases and J lost 1 base. This CDR3 contains 18 residues. Full variable domain (remainder filled in from reference TRBV7-8 and TRBJ2-7): GAGVSQSPRYKVAKRGQDVALRCDPISGHVSLFWYQQALGQGPEFLTYFQNEAQLDKSGLPSDRFFAERPEGSVSTLKIQRTQQEDSAVYLCASSPGTSGSLGSYEQYFGPGTRLTVT.

As concerns this clonotype: This may stem from a read error, because a much larger clone lies one nucleotide away. The chain joins TRBV20-1 to TRBJ2-7; 9 bases agree with TRBD1. Germline CDR1 reads DFQATT; CDR2 reads SNEGSKA (reference sequence). The CDR3 runs 12 residues. Trimming removed 6 bases from V and 6 bases from J; junction bases left unmatched: 6. CDR3 residues: CSAHRGLAEQYF. CDR3 in DNA: TGCAGTGCCCACAGGGGGCTAGCCGAGCAGTACTTC.

V and J are TRBV2 and TRBJ1-2; D gene ambiguous. CDR3 length: 13 residues. CDR1 and CDR2 from the germline V gene are SNHLY and FYNNEI. V was cut by 7 bases and J by 2 bases, with 11 bases left in between. This CDR3 reads CASKSSENYGYTF. The CDR3 DNA reads TGTGCCAGCAAATCGTCAGAGAACTATGGCTACACCTTC. Using reference TRBV2 and TRBJ1-2 for the parts outside the CDR3, the full variable domain is EPEVTQTPSHQVTQMGQEVILRCVPISNHLYFYWYRQILGQKVEFLVSFYNNEISEKSEIFDDQFSVERPDGSNFTLKIRSTKLEDSAMYFCASKSSENYGYTFGSGTRLTVV.

The chain couples TRBV25-1 to TRBJ1-5; perhaps TRBD1 as D (6 bases). Per the germline V gene, CDR1 is MGHDK and CDR2 is SYGVNS. This CDR3 spans 14 amino acids. Trimming removed 6 bases from V and 3 bases from J, with 12 bases in between. The CDR3 is CASSSAGVNQPQHF. The CDR3 DNA is TGTGCCAGCAGCTCCGCAGGGGTCAATCAGCCCCAGCATTTT.